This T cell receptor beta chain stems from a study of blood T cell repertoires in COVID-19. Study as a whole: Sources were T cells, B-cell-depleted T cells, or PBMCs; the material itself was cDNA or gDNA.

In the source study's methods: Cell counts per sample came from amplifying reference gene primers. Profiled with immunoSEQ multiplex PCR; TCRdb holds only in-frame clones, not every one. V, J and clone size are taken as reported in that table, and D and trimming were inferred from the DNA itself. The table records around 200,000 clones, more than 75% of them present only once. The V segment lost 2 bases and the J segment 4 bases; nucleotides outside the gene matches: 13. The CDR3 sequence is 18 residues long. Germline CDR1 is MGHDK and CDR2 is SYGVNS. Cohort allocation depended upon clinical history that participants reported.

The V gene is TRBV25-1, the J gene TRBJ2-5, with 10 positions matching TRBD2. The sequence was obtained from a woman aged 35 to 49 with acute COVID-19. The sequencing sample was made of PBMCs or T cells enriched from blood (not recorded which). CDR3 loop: CASSERSLAGVLGETQYF. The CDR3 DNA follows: TGTGCCAGCAGTGAAAGGAGCCTAGCGGGAGTACTTGGAGAGACCCAGTACTTC.